Listed below are T cell receptor beta chains from one sample, sequenced in a study of regulatory T cells in long-lasting Graves disease. TCRdb redid the calling of the multiplex PCR reads with MiXCR, one entry per CDR3 protein. The data show about 620,000 distinct CDR3 sequences, approximately 15% seen once. This same sample was also part of a study on T cells in Graves' hyperthyroidism and ophthalmopathy.

The source was peripheral blood mononuclear cells (PBMCs), collected at new diagnosis, from a patient treated with antithyroid drugs. These receptors came from a woman aged 25-40 years with Graves disease. Both conserved end residues are part of each CDR3. The D gene is left open where the match is weak. A row's size may be missing; if present it is once, few, many or a size class.

>-|TRBJ2-1|-|TRBV18
TGTGCCAGCTCCCCCCTAGCTATCAATGAGCAGTTCTTC
CASSPLAINEQFF
>-|TRBJ2-7|-|TRBV14
TGTGCCAGCAGGGAGAGCGGTGTCTACGAGCAGTACTTC
CASRESGVYEQYF
>-|TRBJ1-2|-|TRBV30
TGTGCCTGGAGCGAGGACAGCCCCTATGGCTACACCTTC
CAWSEDSPYGYTF
>-|TRBJ2-5|-|TRBV7-2
TGTGCCAGCAGCTTGGGCCACGGTGCAGGCGCCAGGAAGACCCAGTACTTC
CASSLGHGAGARKTQYF
>-|TRBJ2-7|many|TRBV28
TGTGCCAGCAGTTTATCCCCCGGGCAGCCCGAGCAGTACTTC
CASSLSPGQPEQYF
>TRBD2|TRBJ2-3|few|TRBV6-1
TGTGCCAGCAGTAGCGGACTAGCGGGAGGCACTCCCTCGGGAGATACGCAGTATTTT
CASSSGLAGGTPSGDTQYF
>-|TRBJ1-3|-|TRBV20-1
TGCAGTGCGTCCGGGGCGGGAAAGTCTGGAAACACCATATATTTT
CSASGAGKSGNTIYF
>-|TRBJ2-3|many|TRBV7-2
TGTGCCAGCGGCTTAGCGGCTAGCACAGATACGCAGTATTTT
CASGLAASTDTQYF
>TRBD2|TRBJ2-1|-|TRBV30
TGTGCCTGGAGTGACGGGGGGATCTCCTACAATGAGCAGTTCTTC
CAWSDGGISYNEQFF
>-|TRBJ1-5|few|TRBV14
TGTGCCAGCAGCCAAGGCGGTGGGCACCTCAATCAGCCCCAGCATTTT
CASSQGGGHLNQPQHF
>-|TRBJ2-1|many|TRBV7-2
TGTGCCAGCAGCTTATTTGGGGGGAGGCTTAATGAGCAGTTCTTC
CASSLFGGRLNEQFF
>-|TRBJ1-5|many|TRBV6-1
TGTGCCAGCAGTGAACGGCAGTACAATCAGCCCCAGCATTTT
CASSERQYNQPQHF
>-|TRBJ2-1|-|TRBV3-1
TGTGCCAGCAGCCAAAAATCAGGAGCGGGCCCCTACAATGAGCAGTTCTTC
CASSQKSGAGPYNEQFF
>-|TRBJ2-5|few|TRBV2
TGTGCCAGCAGTGAACACATCCAAGAGACCCAGTACTTC
CASSEHIQETQYF
>-|TRBJ2-3|many|TRBV12-3/TRBV12-4
TGTGCCAGCAGTTTAGTAGCAGGGCCAGATACGCAGTATTTT
CASSLVAGPDTQYF
>-|TRBJ1-3|-|TRBV5-1
TGCGCCAGCAGCTTGTCCGGGGGCGTAGTAGACACCATATATTTT
CASSLSGGVVDTIYF
>-|TRBJ1-1|many|TRBV6-1
TGTGCCAGCAGAAGACAGGCGGTAGTGGGGAACACTGAAGCTTTCTTT
CASRRQAVVGNTEAFF
>-|TRBJ1-1|-|TRBV10-3
TGTGCCACCAGTGAGTCAGGGACTGAAGCTTTCTTT
CATSESGTEAFF
>TRBD1|TRBJ2-3|many|TRBV28
TGTGCCAGCATGGACAGGGGAAGGGATACGCAGTATTTT
CASMDRGRDTQYF
>-|TRBJ2-1|many|TRBV12-3/TRBV12-4
TGTGCCAGCGGCTTAGGGCGGGTAAACAATGAGCAGTTCTTC
CASGLGRVNNEQFF
>TRBD2|TRBJ2-7|many|TRBV28
TGTGCCAGCAGTTTAGGGACTAGCGGGATCGACGAGCAGTACTTC
CASSLGTSGIDEQYF
>-|TRBJ1-5|many|TRBV6-1
TGTGCCAGCAACCCCGCGGGGGCGCGATTCGGGCCCCAGCATTTT
CASNPAGARFGPQHF
>TRBD2|TRBJ2-1|many|TRBV7-2
TGTGCCAGCAGCCCCTCCGCGGGAGGGGGCAATGAGCAGTTCTTC
CASSPSAGGGNEQFF
>-|TRBJ1-5|many|TRBV28
TGTGCCAGCAGACTTTCCGGGTCATCGAATCAGCCCCAGCATTTT
CASRLSGSSNQPQHF
>-|TRBJ2-2|-|TRBV11-1
TGTGCCAGCAGCTTAGCGGTCACAGCCCGTGGGGAGCTGTTTTTT
CASSLAVTARGELFF
>TRBD1|TRBJ1-4|few|TRBV15
TGTACCACCAGCCCCCGGACAGGCATTTCTGAAAAACTGTTTTTT
CTTSPRTGISEKLFF
>-|TRBJ2-4|-|TRBV3-1
TGTGCCAGCAGCCGAGGACTAACAAGAGCCAAAAACATTCAGTACTTC
CASSRGLTRAKNIQYF
>-|TRBJ1-2|many|TRBV10-3
TGTGCCATCTCGGGCGGAAACTATGGCTACACCTTC
CAISGGNYGYTF
>TRBD1|TRBJ2-7|many|TRBV14
TGTGCCAGCAGCGAAAAGGCCGGGACAGGGAGGTACGAGCAGTACTTC
CASSEKAGTGRYEQYF
>TRBD1|TRBJ2-7|many|TRBV19
TGTGCCAGTAGTGCCGGGACAGCCTCCTACGAGCAGTACTTC
CASSAGTASYEQYF
>-|TRBJ2-2|-|TRBV7-6
TGTGCCAGCAGCTTAGCGCAAGGGACGAACACCGGGGAGCTGTTTTTT
CASSLAQGTNTGELFF
>TRBD1|TRBJ1-1|-|TRBV19
TGTGCCAGTAGTATGGAGGGGGCAGGGAGCACTGAAGCTTTCTTT
CASSMEGAGSTEAFF
>TRBD1|TRBJ1-2|once|TRBV6-2/TRBV6-3
TGTGCCAGCAGTTACCTGGACAGGGACTATGGCTACACCTTC
CASSYLDRDYGYTF
>-|TRBJ1-1|-|TRBV11-2
TGTGCCAGCAGCTTAGGGGGAGTCACTGAAGCTTCCTTT
CASSLGGVTEASF
>TRBD2|TRBJ2-1|many|TRBV6-2/TRBV6-3
TGTGCCAGCAGTGAAAGGGAGGGGCCTTACAATGAGCAGTTCTTC
CASSEREGPYNEQFF
>-|TRBJ2-1|many|TRBV20-1
TGCAGTGCTAGGGCACCAGGGGTCAGCTCCTACAATGAGCAGTTCTTC
CSARAPGVSSYNEQFF
>TRBD2|TRBJ2-3|-|TRBV6-1
TGTGCCAGCAGAGATGAGGGACTACCCACAGATACGCAGTATTTT
CASRDEGLPTDTQYF
>-|TRBJ2-1|many|TRBV2
TGTGCCAGCAGCGGAGGGCCCTACAATGAGCAGTTCTTC
CASSGGPYNEQFF
>-|TRBJ2-3|-|TRBV7-9
TGTGCCAGCAGCCAGGGCTCCTACACAGATACGCAGTATTTT
CASSQGSYTDTQYF
>TRBD2|TRBJ2-7|-|TRBV11-3
TGTGCCAGCAGCGAAACTAGCGGGACGCCCGGGGAGCAGTACTTC
CASSETSGTPGEQYF
>-|TRBJ2-7|many|TRBV11-2
TGTGCCAGCAGCTTAGATCACGGACTTTTCCGCGAGCAGTACTTC
CASSLDHGLFREQYF
>TRBD2|TRBJ2-7|many|TRBV6-1
TGTGCCAGCAGGTCCACTAGCGGAACAAACTCCTACGAGCAGTACTTC
CASRSTSGTNSYEQYF
>-|TRBJ1-4|-|TRBV10-3
TGTGCCATCAGTGCGAGGCACGGGGCTAATGAAAAACTGTTTTTT
CAISARHGANEKLFF
>TRBD2|TRBJ2-3|-|TRBV4-1
TGCGCCAGCAGCCAAAGGACTAGCGGGGACTATAGCACAGATACGCAGTATTTT
CASSQRTSGDYSTDTQYF
>-|TRBJ2-5|many|TRBV7-8
TGTGCCAGCAGGACAGGCCCCCGGGAGACCCAGTACTTC
CASRTGPRETQYF
>TRBD1|TRBJ1-2|many|TRBV2
TGTGCCAACCTTCAGGGGGCAGTGACGGGCTATGGCTACACCTTC
CANLQGAVTGYGYTF
>-|TRBJ2-5|many|TRBV5-8
TGTGCCAGCACCCCCGGCAGGGGACGGGGGCAAGAGACCCAGTACTTC
CASTPGRGRGQETQYF
>-|TRBJ2-7|many|TRBV11-2
TGTGCCAGCATTGGACAAGCTGGGGGTCACGAGCAGTACTTC
CASIGQAGGHEQYF
>TRBD2|TRBJ2-7|-|TRBV4-1
TGCGCCAGCAGCCAAAACCAGCTAGCGGGAGGAGACGAGCAGTACTTC
CASSQNQLAGGDEQYF